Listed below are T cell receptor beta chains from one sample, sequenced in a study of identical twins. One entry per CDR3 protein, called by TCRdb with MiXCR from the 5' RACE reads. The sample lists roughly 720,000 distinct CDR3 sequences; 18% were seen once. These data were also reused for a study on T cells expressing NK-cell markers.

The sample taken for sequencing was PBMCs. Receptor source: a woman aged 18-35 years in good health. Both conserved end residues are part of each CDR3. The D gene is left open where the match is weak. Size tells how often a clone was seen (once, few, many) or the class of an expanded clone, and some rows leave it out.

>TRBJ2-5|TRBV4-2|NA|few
TGTGCCAGCAGCCAAGAAATGCTAGCTCAGACCCAGTACTTC
CASSQEMLAQTQYF
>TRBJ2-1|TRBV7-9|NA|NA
TGTGCCAGCAATCTTAGGGCCAGGGGCGGCAATGAGCAGTTCTTC
CASNLRARGGNEQFF
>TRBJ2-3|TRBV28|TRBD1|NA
TGTGCCAGCAGTTTAGGACAGGGGCTTACAGATACGCAGTATTTT
CASSLGQGLTDTQYF
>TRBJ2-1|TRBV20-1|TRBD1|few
TGCAGTGCCCTCATGGGACAGGGCGGCAATGAGCAGTTCTTC
CSALMGQGGNEQFF
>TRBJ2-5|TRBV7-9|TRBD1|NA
TGTGCCAGCAGAGATACAGGGGGCTGGGAGACCCAGTACTTC
CASRDTGGWETQYF
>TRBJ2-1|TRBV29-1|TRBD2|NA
TGCAGCGTTGAAGGGGGTCATGGTAGCGGGAGGAGGACCTACAATGAGCAGTTCTTC
CSVEGGHGSGRRTYNEQFF
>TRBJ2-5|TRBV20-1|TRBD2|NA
TGCAGTGCTAGGCCAGCGGGAGACCAAGAGACCCAGTACTTC
CSARPAGDQETQYF
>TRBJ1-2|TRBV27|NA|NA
TGTGCCAGCGGCGGAGTTTTCTATGGCTACACCTTC
CASGGVFYGYTF
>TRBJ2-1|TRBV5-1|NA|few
TGCGCCAGCAGGGGGTCGGATAGCGGCGTCAATGAGCAGTTCTTC
CASRGSDSGVNEQFF
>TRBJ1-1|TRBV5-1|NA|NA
TGCGCCAGCAGCTTGCCGAGGATGAACACTGAAGCTTTCTTT
CASSLPRMNTEAFF
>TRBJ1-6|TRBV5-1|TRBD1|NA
TGCGCCAGCAGCTTTGGCGACAGGGGTTCACCCCTCCACTTT
CASSFGDRGSPLHF
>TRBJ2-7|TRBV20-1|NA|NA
TGCAGTGCTAGAGATCTTGGCGATTCGAACTCCTACGAGCAGTACTTC
CSARDLGDSNSYEQYF
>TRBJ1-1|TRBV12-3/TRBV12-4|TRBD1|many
TGTGCCAGCAGTTTAGAGCCAGGGGGGAGTTACACTGAAGCTTTCTTT
CASSLEPGGSYTEAFF
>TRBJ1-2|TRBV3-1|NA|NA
TGTGCCAGCAGCCCCAGACCGAGCTATGGCTACACCTTC
CASSPRPSYGYTF
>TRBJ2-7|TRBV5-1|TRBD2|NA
TGCGCCAGCAGCCTTACGGGAGGAGAAAACGAGCAGTACTTC
CASSLTGGENEQYF
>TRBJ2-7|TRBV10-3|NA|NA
TGTGCCATCAGTGAAGCTGGCGAGCAGTACTTC
CAISEAGEQYF
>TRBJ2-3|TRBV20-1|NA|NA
TGCAGTGTTTGGACAGACGACCTAGTTAATACGCAGTATTTT
CSVWTDDLVNTQYF
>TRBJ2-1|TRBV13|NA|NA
TGTGCCAGCAGCTTAGGCGACGGCAATGAGCAGTTCTTC
CASSLGDGNEQFF
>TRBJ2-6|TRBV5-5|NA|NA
TGTGCCAGCAGCTTGAGGGAGGGGGCAGGCTCTGGGGCCAACGTCCTGACTTTC
CASSLREGAGSGANVLTF
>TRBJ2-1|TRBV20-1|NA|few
TGCAGTGCCTTCAGGTACAATGAGCAGTTCTTC
CSAFRYNEQFF
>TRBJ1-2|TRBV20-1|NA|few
TGCAGTGCCCAAGGTGATAACTATGGCTACACCTTC
CSAQGDNYGYTF
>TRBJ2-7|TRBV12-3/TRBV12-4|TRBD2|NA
TGTGCCAGCGGCCCTAGCGGGCCCCTCTCCTACGAGCAGTACTTC
CASGPSGPLSYEQYF
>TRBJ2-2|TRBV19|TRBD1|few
TGTGCCAGTACCATCAGGGGGCAGAACACCGGGGAGCTGTTTTTT
CASTIRGQNTGELFF
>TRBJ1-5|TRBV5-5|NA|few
TGTGCCAGCACCGGTGTACCGGGACATAATCAGCCCCAGCATTTT
CASTGVPGHNQPQHF
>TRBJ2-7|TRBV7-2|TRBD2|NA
TGTGCCAGCAGATCCGGGACTAGCGGGATGCGGGAGCAGTACTTC
CASRSGTSGMREQYF
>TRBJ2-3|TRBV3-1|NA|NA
TGTGCCAGCAGCCAATTAAAGGATACGCAGTATTTT
CASSQLKDTQYF
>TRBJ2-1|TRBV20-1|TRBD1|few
TGCAGTGCTCCTAAGGACAGGGCGTACAATGAGCAGTTCTTC
CSAPKDRAYNEQFF
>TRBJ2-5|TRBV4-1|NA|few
TGCGCCAGCAGCCAAGGGACAGAGTACGAGACCCAGTACTTC
CASSQGTEYETQYF
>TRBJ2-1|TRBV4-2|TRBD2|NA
TGTGCCAGCAGCCAACAGACTAGCGGGATCTACAATGAGCAGTTCTTC
CASSQQTSGIYNEQFF
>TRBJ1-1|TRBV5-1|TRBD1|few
TGCGCCAGCAGCTTCCAGGGGGATAACACTGAAGCTTTCTTT
CASSFQGDNTEAFF
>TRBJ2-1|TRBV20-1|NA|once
TGCAGTGCTCCCACCGGGACAAGCTCCTACAATGAGCAGTTCTTC
CSAPTGTSSYNEQFF
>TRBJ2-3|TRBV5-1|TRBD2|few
TGCGCCAGCAGAGGCAAGCGGGAAAACACAGATACGCAGTATTTT
CASRGKRENTDTQYF
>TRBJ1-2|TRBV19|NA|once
TGTGCCATCTCGGACAGACCTAACTATGGCTACACCTTC
CAISDRPNYGYTF
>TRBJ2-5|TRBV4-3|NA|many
TGCGCCAGCAGCCAAGATGGGACGCGTGGAGGGGCCCAGTACTTC
CASSQDGTRGGAQYF
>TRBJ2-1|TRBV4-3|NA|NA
TGCGCCAGCAGTGAGATTGGAACCCGACCTGGGGAGCAGTTCTTC
CASSEIGTRPGEQFF
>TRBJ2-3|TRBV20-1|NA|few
TGCAGCCGAAGGGGGGGATCAGATACGCAGTATTTT
CSRRGGSDTQYF
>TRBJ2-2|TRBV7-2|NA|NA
TGTGCCAGCAGTTCCGCAGGCGGGGTTCCCCGGGAGCTGTTTTTT
CASSSAGGVPRELFF
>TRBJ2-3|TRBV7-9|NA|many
TGTGCCAGCAGTTTATCTGGTGGAACAGATACGCAGTATTTT
CASSLSGGTDTQYF
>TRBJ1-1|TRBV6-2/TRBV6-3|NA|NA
TGTGCCAGCAGCTTAGGGGGATGGACAGTGAACACTGAAGCTTTCTTT
CASSLGGWTVNTEAFF
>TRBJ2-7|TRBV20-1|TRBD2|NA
TGCAGTGCTAGAAGCACTAGCGGGAGCTCCTACGAGCAGTACTTC
CSARSTSGSSYEQYF
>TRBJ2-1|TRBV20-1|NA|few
TGCAGTGCCGGGAAGGGGGGGGACACTTACAATGAGCAGTTCTTC
CSAGKGGDTYNEQFF
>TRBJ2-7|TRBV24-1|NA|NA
TGTGCCACCGGTGAGCGTTATATTATTATCTACGAGCAGTACTTC
CATGERYIIIYEQYF
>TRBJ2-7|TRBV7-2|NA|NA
TGTGCCAGCAGCCCCTCCCCCTGGGAGCAGTACTTC
CASSPSPWEQYF
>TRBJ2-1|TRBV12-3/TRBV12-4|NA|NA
TGTGCCAGCAGCTCGAACAGGGTTGGGTACAATGAGCAGTTCTTC
CASSSNRVGYNEQFF
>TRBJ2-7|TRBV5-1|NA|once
TGCGCCATCCGAATTAGACTTGGCGAGCAGTACTTC
CAIRIRLGEQYF
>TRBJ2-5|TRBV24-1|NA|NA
TGTGCCACCAGGGACCCGGAGGAGACCCAGTACTTC
CATRDPEETQYF
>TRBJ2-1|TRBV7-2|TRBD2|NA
TGTGCCAGCAGCCCAAGGGGGACTAGGGTAGGCAATGAGCAGTTCTTC
CASSPRGTRVGNEQFF
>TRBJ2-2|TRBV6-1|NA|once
TGTGCCTGCATTGACTACGTAAACACCGGGGAGCTGTTTTTT
CACIDYVNTGELFF
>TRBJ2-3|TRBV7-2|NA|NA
TGTGCCAGCAGCTTAGCGAGGACCCCAGTTACGCAGTATTTT
CASSLARTPVTQYF
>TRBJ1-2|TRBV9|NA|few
TGTGCCAGCAGCGTAGGGGCAGGAGGGAGCGCTTATGGCTACACCTTC
CASSVGAGGSAYGYTF
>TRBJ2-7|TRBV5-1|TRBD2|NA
TGCGCCAGCAGCTTGACGGCGGGGGATGACGAGCAGTACTTC
CASSLTAGDDEQYF
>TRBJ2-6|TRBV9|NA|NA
TGTGCCAGCAGCCCATCAGGCGGTGGGGCCAACGTCCTGACTTTC
CASSPSGGGANVLTF
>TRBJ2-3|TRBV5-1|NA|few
TGCGCCAGCAGCTTGGCGTGGGATACGCAGTATTTT
CASSLAWDTQYF
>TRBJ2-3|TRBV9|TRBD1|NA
TGTGCCAGCAGCCCAGGGACAGGGTGGACAGATACGCAGTATTTT
CASSPGTGWTDTQYF